This T cell receptor beta chain was observed in a study of blood T cell repertoires in COVID-19. Produced via immunoSEQ multiplex PCR; TCRdb's table is partial and in-frame only. Found here are about 71,000 clones, roughly 82% of them singletons; the top ten hold approximately 14%. This CDR3 spans 15 amino acids. Looked up from germline, CDR1 is MDHEN and CDR2 is SYDVKM. V trimming: 6 bases; J trimming: 3 bases; junction bases outside the gene matches: 3. Specimen: peripheral blood. The chain uses TRBV28 and TRBJ2-3; 13 bases match TRBD2. The TCR sequence derives from a woman of 80 years or more with acute or convalescent COVID-19. DNA for the CDR3: TGTGCCAGCAGCGGACTAGCGGGAGAAACAGATACGCAGTATTTT. It specifies CASSGLAGETDTQYF.